The 17 T cell receptor beta chains below all came from one sample that was sequenced in a study of Ad26.COV2.S vaccination and SARS-CoV-2 variants. Here immunoSEQ multiplex PCR was the method, and the copy in TCRdb shows in-frame clones only, minus some. Among some 270,000 clones, roughly 87% were seen once, and the ten largest hold less than 3.5%. As for treatment: 19 received Ad26.COV2.S at low or high dose, single or two shots; about 5 received placebo; per-sample allocation not given. Repertoires come from day 63 after the first vaccine or placebo injection. Specimen: peripheral blood, collected in a trial of Ad26.COV2.S vaccine versus placebo. The receptors come from a person aged 18-65 years who received the Ad26.COV2.S COVID-19 vaccine or a placebo.

J is TRBJ2-1 and V is TRBV19; no clear D gene. This CDR3 is 15 amino acids long. Per the germline V gene, CDR1 is LNHDA and CDR2 is SQIVND (reference sequence). Trimming removed 1 base from V and 4 bases from J, with 11 bases in between. CDR3 nucleotides: TGTGCCAGTAGTATAGGGCATTACTCATACAATGAGCAGTTCTTC. Encoded protein: CASSIGHYSYNEQFF.

In this sample, this clone turned up a few times. Different DNA sequences within this sample yield the same CDR3. The CDR3 nucleotides are TGTGCCAGCAGCCAAGGGTACCTGAACACTGAAGCTTTCTTT. It specifies CASSQGYLNTEAFF. The V and J genes are TRBV14 and TRBJ1-1; D call uncertain. V was clipped by 1 base and J by 0 bases, with 6 bases between them. Germline-derived CDR1 and CDR2 are SGHDN and FVKESK. CDR3 length equals 14 residues.

DNA for the CDR3: TGTGCCAGCAGTCCGGGACTCAAGACCCAGTACTTC. Its protein is CASSPGLKTQYF. The V and J genes are TRBV6-2 or TRBV6-3 and TRBJ2-5, with TRBD2 as a possible D gene (6 bases). V lost 5 bases to trimming and J lost 6 bases, with 10 bases between them. Looked up from germline, CDR1 is MNHEY and CDR2 is SVGEGT. This CDR3 has 12 residues.

The J gene is TRBJ2-3, the V gene TRBV7-2; 7 nucleotides align to TRBD1. Germline assignment: CDR1 SGHTA and CDR2 FQGNSA. This CDR3 has 13 amino acids. The V segment lost 1 base and the J segment 5 bases; nucleotides outside the gene matches: 0. This chain's CDR3 is CASSLGQGDTQYF. CDR3 DNA sequence: TGTGCCAGCAGCTTAGGACAGGGAGATACGCAGTATTTT.

The count of this clone is one. The chain links TRBV12-5 to TRBJ2-2, with D perhaps TRBD1 or TRBD2 (5 bases each). CDR3 length: 16 residues. CDR1 is LGHNT and CDR2 is FRNRAP in the germline V gene. V was shortened by 3 bases and J by 8 bases, with 19 bases between the two germline ends. This CDR3 is CASGFSTGTLYGELFF. CDR3 bases: TGTGCTAGTGGTTTCTCAACCGGGACCCTTTATGGGGAGCTGTTTTTT.

In DNA, the CDR3 is TGTGCCAGTAGTTCCCAGGGACAGCTCCTCACTGAAGCTTTCTTT. Translated, it gives CASSSQGQLLTEAFF. The chain has TRBV19 and TRBJ1-1; 7 nucleotides agree with TRBD1. The ends lost 5 bases at V and 4 bases at J; junction bases unmatched: 10. Germline CDR1 LNHDA, CDR2 SQIVND (reference sequence). This CDR3 has 15 residues.

V usage is TRBV12-3 or TRBV12-4 and J usage is TRBJ2-5; the D is unclear. The CDR3 extends over 13 amino acids. The V and J ends lost 6 bases and 5 bases respectively, with 13 bases between them. The CDR3 sequence is CASRIRSRETQYF. The CDR3, as DNA: TGTGCCAGCAGAATCCGTAGCCGGGAGACCCAGTACTTC.

The chain has TRBV6-2 or TRBV6-3 and TRBJ1-3, with unresolved D. The CDR3 sequence is 17 residues long. V was clipped by 0 bases and J by 3 bases, with 15 bases between them. Germline loops: CDR1 MNHEY, CDR2 SVGEGT. CDR3 amino acids: CASSYSGLEPIGNTIYF. In nucleotides, the CDR3 is TGTGCCAGCAGTTACTCCGGGTTGGAGCCAATTGGAAACACCATATATTTT.

The V call is TRBV18, the J call TRBJ1-3; tentative D call: TRBD1 (6 bases). Trimming pared 2 bases from V and 5 bases from J, leaving 10 bases between. The CDR3 totals 14 residues. CDR1 is KGHSH and CDR2 is LQKENI in the germline V gene. CDR3 amino acids: CASSPGGARNTIYF. In nucleotides, the CDR3 is TGTGCCAGCTCACCAGGGGGGGCGAGAAACACCATATATTTT.

V gene TRBV7-2 combines with J gene TRBJ1-5; 7 bases are a match to TRBD1. J was trimmed by 7 bases and V by 5 bases; bases with no gene match: 14. This CDR3 spans 16 amino acids. Germline V gives CDR1 SGHTA, CDR2 FQGNSA. This CDR3 reads CASSPSSNQGEQPQHF. DNA for the CDR3: TGTGCCAGCAGCCCATCTTCGAATCAGGGGGAACAGCCCCAGCATTTT. The full variable domain, rest sourced from reference TRBV7-2 and TRBJ1-5, is GAGVSQSPSNKVTEKGKDVELRCDPISGHTALYWYRQSLGQGLEFLIYFQGNSAPDKSGLPSDRFSAERTGGSVSTLTIQRTQQEDSAVYLCASSPSSNQGEQPQHFGDGTRLSIL.

The chain combines TRBV30 with TRBJ1-6; weak D call: TRBD1 (5 bases). CDR3 length: 14 amino acids. Germline lookup yields CDR1 GTSNPN and CDR2 SVGIG (reference sequence). V was cut by 2 bases and J by 7 bases, with 12 bases left in between. Written as DNA, the CDR3 is TGTGCCTGGAGTAGACTGGGGGGGAATTCACCCCTCCACTTT. Amino acids: CAWSRLGGNSPLHF.

The sample holds a few counts of this clone. The gene calls are TRBV27 and TRBJ1-5; no reliable D call. V was shortened by 4 bases and J by 3 bases, with 7 bases between the two germline ends. The CDR3 totals 13 residues. Germline V CDR1 and CDR2: MNHEY, SMNVEV (reference sequence). DNA for the CDR3: TGTGCCAGCAGTTACAGATACAATCAGCCCCAGCATTTT. It translates to CASSYRYNQPQHF.

This chain joins TRBV18 and TRBJ1-6, with D perhaps TRBD1 (5 bases). There are 16 residues in the CDR3. Deletions cut 3 bases from V and 6 bases from J, with 15 bases between. Germline CDR1 reads KGHSH; CDR2 reads LQKENI. CDR3 bases: TGTGCCAGCTCACCCAGGACATCGCCTTTTAATTCACCCCTCCACTTT. Protein product: CASSPRTSPFNSPLHF.

This clone was seen more than once but under ten times. This chain uses TRBV6-4 with TRBJ2-3, with 11 nucleotides matching TRBD1. After removal of 6 bases from V and 5 bases from J, the junction contained 7 bases not matched to a gene. Looked up from germline, CDR1 is MRHNA and CDR2 is SNTAGT. CDR3 size: 15 residues. CDR3 residues: CASSVDRGRGDTQYF. The DNA for the CDR3 is TGTGCCAGCAGCGTGGACAGGGGGCGCGGAGATACGCAGTATTTT.

The chain couples TRBV6-1 to TRBJ2-2; 9 bases match TRBD1. After removal of 4 bases from V and 3 bases from J, the junction contained 6 bases not matched to a gene. This CDR3 spans 16 amino acids. Per the germline V gene, CDR1 is MNHNS and CDR2 is SASEGT. The CDR3 DNA sequence: TGTGCCAGCAGTGTAACCGGGACAGGGTACACCGGGGAGCTGTTTTTT. Amino acids: CASSVTGTGYTGELFF.

This clone was found once. This chain uses TRBV4-1 with TRBJ1-1, with D possibly being TRBD1 (5 bases). V was cut by 3 bases and J by 1 base, with 12 bases left in between. Per the germline V gene, CDR1 is MGHRA and CDR2 is YSYEKL. There are 15 residues in the CDR3. CDR3 DNA sequence: TGCGCCAGCAGCCATGATGGGGCGGGGAACACTGAAGCTTTCTTT. Amino acids: CASSHDGAGNTEAFF.

J is TRBJ2-6 and V is TRBV7-9; D ambiguous. Per germline, CDR1 SEHNR and CDR2 FQNEAQ (reference sequence). The CDR3 contains 18 residues. With 8 bases removed from V and 0 bases from J, the gap between germline ends came to 20 bases. The CDR3 spells CASSTFWISNSGANVLTF. In DNA form, the CDR3 reads TGTGCCAGCTCAACCTTTTGGATCTCGAACTCTGGGGCCAACGTCCTGACTTTC.